The rows below give T cell receptor beta chains drawn from one sample of a study of T cells in Graves' hyperthyroidism and ophthalmopathy. TCRdb analysed the multiplex PCR reads with MiXCR anew, one entry per CDR3 protein. The data hold around 620,000 distinct CDR3 sequences, with 13% to 15% observed a single time. Sequencing input: blood. These receptors were collected from a woman aged 18-29 years with Graves' ophthalmopathy. Each CDR3 is given with its conserved first and last residue. Size tells how often a clone was seen (once, few, many) or the class of an expanded clone, and some rows leave it out.

clone_size cdr3_length j_call v_call cdr3_aa
. 16 TRBJ1-2 TRBV6-1 CASSKAGGAVVGGYTF
few 13 TRBJ2-1 TRBV12-5 CASGLVAIGEQFF
few 14 TRBJ2-3 TRBV24-1 CATSDPGIEDTQYF
once 18 TRBJ2-5 TRBV7-8 CASSLTWERISGVETQYF
many 13 TRBJ2-5 TRBV7-9 CASQQGHQETQYF
many 13 TRBJ2-3 TRBV7-2 CASRRDMGDTQYF
many 14 TRBJ2-7 TRBV12-3/TRBV12-4 CASTRSGGSYEQYF
many 16 TRBJ2-3 TRBV11-2 CASSLEWGLASDTQYF
many 14 TRBJ1-2 TRBV11-2 CASSRLSGDYGYTF
few 15 TRBJ1-6 TRBV7-8 CASSAEGSYNSPLHF
few 18 TRBJ2-5 TRBV9 CASSVGAGGQGARETQYF
few 14 TRBJ2-1 TRBV5-1 CASGVGVHVDEQFF
many 11 TRBJ1-5 TRBV28 CARESNQPQHF
many 15 TRBJ2-3 TRBV12-3/TRBV12-4 CASTFLGAVGEGQYF